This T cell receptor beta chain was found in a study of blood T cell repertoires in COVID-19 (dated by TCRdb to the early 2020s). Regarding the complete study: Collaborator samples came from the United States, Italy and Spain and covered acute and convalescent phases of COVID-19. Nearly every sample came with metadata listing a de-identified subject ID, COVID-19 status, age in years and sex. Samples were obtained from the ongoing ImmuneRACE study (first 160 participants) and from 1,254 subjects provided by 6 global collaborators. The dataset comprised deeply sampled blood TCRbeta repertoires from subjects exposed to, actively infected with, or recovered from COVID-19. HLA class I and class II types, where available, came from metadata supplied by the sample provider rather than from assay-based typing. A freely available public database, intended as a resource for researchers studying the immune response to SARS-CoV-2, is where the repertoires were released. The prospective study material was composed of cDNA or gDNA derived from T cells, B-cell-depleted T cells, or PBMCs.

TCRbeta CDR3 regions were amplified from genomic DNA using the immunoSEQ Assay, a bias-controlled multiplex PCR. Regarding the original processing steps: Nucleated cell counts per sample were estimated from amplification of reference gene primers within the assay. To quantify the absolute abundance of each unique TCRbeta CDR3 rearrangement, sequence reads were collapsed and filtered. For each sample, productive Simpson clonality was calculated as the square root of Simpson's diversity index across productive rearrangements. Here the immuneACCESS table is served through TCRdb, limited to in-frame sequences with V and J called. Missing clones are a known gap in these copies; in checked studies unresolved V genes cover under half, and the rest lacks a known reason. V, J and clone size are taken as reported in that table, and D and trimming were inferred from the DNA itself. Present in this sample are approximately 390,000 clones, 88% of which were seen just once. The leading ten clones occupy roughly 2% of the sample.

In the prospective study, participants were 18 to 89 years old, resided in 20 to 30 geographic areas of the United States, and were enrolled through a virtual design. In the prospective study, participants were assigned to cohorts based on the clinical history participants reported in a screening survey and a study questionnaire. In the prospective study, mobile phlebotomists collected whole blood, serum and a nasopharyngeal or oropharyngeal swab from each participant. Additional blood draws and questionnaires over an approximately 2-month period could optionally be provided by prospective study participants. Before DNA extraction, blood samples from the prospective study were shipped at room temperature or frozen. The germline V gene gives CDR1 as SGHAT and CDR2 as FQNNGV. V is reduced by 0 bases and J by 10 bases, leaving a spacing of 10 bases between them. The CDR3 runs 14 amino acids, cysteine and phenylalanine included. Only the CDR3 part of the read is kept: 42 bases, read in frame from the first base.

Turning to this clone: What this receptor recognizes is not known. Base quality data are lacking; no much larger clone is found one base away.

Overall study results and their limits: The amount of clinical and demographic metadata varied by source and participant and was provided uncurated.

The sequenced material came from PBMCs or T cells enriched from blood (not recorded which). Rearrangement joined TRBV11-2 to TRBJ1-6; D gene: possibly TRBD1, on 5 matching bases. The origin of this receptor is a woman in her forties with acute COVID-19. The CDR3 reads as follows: CASSLDRVGSPLHF. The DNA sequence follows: TGTGCCAGCAGCTTAGACAGGGTTGGATCACCCCTCCACTTT.